These 26 T cell receptor beta chains were sequenced from one sample in a study of blood T cell repertoires in COVID-19. The repertoire was sequenced with immunoSEQ multiplex PCR; TCRdb's copy has only in-frame clones and lacks some. This table has approximately 15,000 clones, around 83% appearing once. Sequenced input: peripheral blood. These receptors all come from a woman between 45 and 60 years old with active or convalescent COVID-19.

J is TRBJ2-3 and V is TRBV28, with 10 positions matching TRBD1. Germline CDR1 and CDR2: MDHEN and SYDVKM. The CDR3 has 16 residues. J lost 2 bases, V lost 4 bases, and 6 bases had no gene match. The CDR3 DNA is TGTGCCAGCAGTTCCCCCGGGACAGGGGCCACAGATACGCAGTATTTT. Protein sequence: CASSSPGTGATDTQYF. Using reference TRBV28 and TRBJ2-3 for the parts outside the CDR3, the full variable domain is DVKVTQSSRYLVKRTGEKVFLECVQDMDHENMFWYRQDPGLGLRLIYFSYDVKMKEKGDIPEGYSVSREKKERFSLILESASTNQTSMYLCASSSPGTGATDTQYFGPGTRLTVL.

This clone was counted at least ten times. The J gene is TRBJ2-5, the V gene TRBV27, with D possibly TRBD2 on 7 matching bases. Germline V gene data show CDR1 as MNHEY and CDR2 as SMNVEV (reference sequence). V was pared by 5 bases and J by 5 bases, with 12 bases between. This CDR3 spans 13 amino acids. CDR3 sequence reads: CASSRGGWETQYF. The CDR3 DNA reads as TGTGCCAGCAGTAGGGGGGGCTGGGAGACCCAGTACTTC.

The V and J genes are TRBV28 and TRBJ1-1; D call uncertain. Per germline, CDR1 MDHEN and CDR2 SYDVKM. CDR3 size: 13 residues. V was pared by 10 bases and J by 0 bases, with 12 bases between. CDR3 DNA sequence: TGTGCCACCCAGGACTCAATGAACACTGAAGCTTTCTTT. Translated, it gives CATQDSMNTEAFF.

The genes are TRBV3-1 (or the pseudogene TRBV3-2) and TRBJ2-1; D may be TRBD2 (5 bases). This CDR3 is 13 amino acids long. CDR1 LGHDT and CDR2 YNNKEL come from the germline V gene (reference sequence). With 2 bases removed from V and 4 bases from J, the gap between germline ends came to 6 bases. CDR3 bases: TGTGCCAGCAGCCAACGGGGATACAATGAGCAGTTCTTC. It yields the protein CASSQRGYNEQFF.

The V and J genes are TRBV28 and TRBJ1-5; D might be TRBD1 (5 bases). The germline CDR1 and CDR2 sequences are MDHEN and SYDVKM. Trimming stripped 5 bases from V and 12 bases from J, with 20 bases between. This CDR3 spans 14 amino acids. The CDR3 loop reads CASSAQGGVGLQHF. The CDR3 bases are TGTGCCAGCAGTGCCCAGGGAGGCGTGGGACTCCAGCATTTT.

This clone was seen just once. The rearrangement links TRBV27 to TRBJ2-1; 11 bases line up with TRBD2. V gave up 7 bases and J gave up 3 bases; unmatched junction bases: 8. The CDR3 sequence is 16 residues long. The V gene's germline CDR1 is MNHEY and CDR2 SMNVEV (reference sequence). In DNA, the CDR3 is TGTGCCAGCACCCTGATCACTAGCGGGGGCTACAATGAGCAGTTCTTC. It specifies CASTLITSGGYNEQFF.

This chain links TRBV2 with TRBJ1-1; 8 positions match TRBD1. Germline trimming cut 6 bases from V and 1 base from J; bases unmatched to any gene: 10. The CDR3 contains 16 residues. Germline CDR1 SNHLY, CDR2 FYNNEI. The CDR3: CASSLTRDRSNTEAFF. CDR3 DNA: TGTGCCAGCAGCCTTACTCGGGACAGGTCGAACACTGAAGCTTTCTTT. The full variable domain, with the rest looked up from reference TRBV2 and TRBJ1-1, is EPEVTQTPSHQVTQMGQEVILRCVPISNHLYFYWYRQILGQKVEFLVSFYNNEISEKSEIFDDQFSVERPDGSNFTLKIRSTKLEDSAMYFCASSLTRDRSNTEAFFGQGTRLTVV.

A single count supports this clone. The chain is built from TRBV29-1 and TRBJ2-1; D gene uncertain. The CDR3 consists of 14 residues. V lost 1 base and J lost 0, with 7 bases in between. Germline V gives CDR1 SQVTM, CDR2 ANQGSEA. The CDR3 region has the DNA TGCAGCGTTGAAGGAGCCCGCTCCTACAATGAGCAGTTCTTC. Its protein product is CSVEGARSYNEQFF.

The rearrangement links TRBV18 to TRBJ2-7; D is possibly TRBD2 (6 bases). Germline CDR1 is KGHSH and CDR2 is LQKENI. V lost 3 bases to trimming and J lost 3 bases, with 12 bases between them. This CDR3 comprises 14 residues. CDR3 bases: TGTGCCAGCTCACCGGCAGGGAGGCTCTACGAGCAGTACTTC. Translation: CASSPAGRLYEQYF.

This chain joins TRBV6-5 and TRBJ1-3; perhaps TRBD1 as D (5 bases). Trimming took 4 bases from V and 0 from J, leaving 13 bases between them. Germline loops: CDR1 MNHEY, CDR2 SVGAGI. The CDR3 covers 16 residues. CDR3 protein: CASSSGTVFSGNTIYF. The CDR3 DNA sequence: TGTGCCAGCAGTTCCGGGACTGTCTTCTCTGGAAACACCATATATTTT.

J is TRBJ1-1 and V is TRBV2; no clear D gene. Per germline, CDR1 SNHLY and CDR2 FYNNEI. CDR3 length: 13 amino acids. V was cut by 3 bases and J by 1 base, with 6 bases left in between. CDR3 nucleotides: TGTGCCAGCAGTGATGGCACGAACACTGAAGCTTTCTTT. Protein: CASSDGTNTEAFF.

The chain uses TRBV10-3 and TRBJ1-2; 8 positions match TRBD1. With 2 bases clipped from V and 4 bases from J, the junction kept 3 bases outside the gene matches. Germline V gene sequence: CDR1 ENHRY, CDR2 SYGVKD. This CDR3 has 14 amino acids. Here the CDR3 reads CAISEEQGAYGYTF. CDR3 DNA sequence: TGTGCCATCAGTGAGGAGCAGGGGGCCTATGGCTACACCTTC.

DNA for the CDR3: TGTGCCAGCAGTGAAGTCCGGGGGTGGAATCAGCCCCAGCATTTT. It encodes CASSEVRGWNQPQHF. The rearrangement uses TRBV6-1 and TRBJ1-5; perhaps TRBD1 as D (5 bases). The V gene's germline CDR1 is MNHNS and CDR2 SASEGT. The V and J ends lost 1 base and 4 bases respectively, with 11 bases between them. The CDR3 contains 15 residues.

This rearrangement joins TRBV5-4 to TRBJ1-1; TRBD1 aligns across 10 bases. V was clipped by 5 bases and J by 3 bases; unmatched bases: 4. Germline V CDR1 and CDR2: SGHNT, YYREEE (reference sequence). The CDR3 runs 14 residues. CDR3 bases: TGTGCCAGCAGGCAGGGACAGGGGTACACTGAAGCTTTCTTT. It encodes CASRQGQGYTEAFF.

The DNA for the CDR3 is TGTGCCAGCAGCTCCCCGGCAGGGGGAAGGACTGAAGCTTTCTTT. It codes for CASSSPAGGRTEAFF. V usage is TRBV7-3 and J usage is TRBJ1-1, with TRBD1 matching over 7 bases. Germline V gene lookup returns CDR1 SGHTA and CDR2 FQGTGA. The length of the CDR3 is 15 residues. Germline trimming cut 4 bases from V and 5 bases from J; bases unmatched to any gene: 10.

CDR3: CASSPGRSANYGYTF. The CDR3, as DNA: TGTGCCAGCAGCCCGGGGAGGTCAGCTAACTATGGCTACACCTTC. The J gene is TRBJ1-2, the V gene TRBV11-1; D call uncertain. The CDR3 consists of 15 residues. Germline CDR1 and CDR2: SGHAT and FQDESV (reference sequence). The V gene lost 5 bases and the J gene lost 0 bases, with 13 bases spanning the gap.

The J gene is TRBJ1-1, the V gene TRBV12-3 or TRBV12-4; weak D call: TRBD1 (5 bases). The CDR3 runs 13 residues. The ends were cut back, 6 bases at V and 3 bases at J, with 11 bases in the middle. The CDR3 DNA reads TGTGCCAGCAGCACTCAGGGCGACACTGAAGCTTTCTTT. Its protein is CASSTQGDTEAFF.

This chain uses TRBV7-2 with TRBJ2-1; tentative D call: TRBD2 (5 bases). Between the trimmed V and J ends, which lost 1 base and 3 bases, there was a span of 10 bases. CDR3 size: 15 residues. Looked up from germline, CDR1 is SGHTA and CDR2 is FQGNSA. CDR3 sequence (DNA): TGTGCCAGCAGCTTAGGTCGGGGATACTACAATGAGCAGTTCTTC. Its protein is CASSLGRGYYNEQFF.

The rearrangement uses TRBV19 and TRBJ2-1, with D possibly being TRBD2 (7 bases). The germline CDR1 and CDR2 sequences are LNHDA and SQIVND (reference sequence). The CDR3 has 16 residues. With 6 bases removed from V and 2 bases from J, the gap between germline ends came to 17 bases. In nucleotides, the CDR3 is TGTGCCAGTAGCCCGTTGGGGGGGCTCACCTACAATGAGCAGTTCTTC. This translates into CASSPLGGLTYNEQFF.

This chain joins TRBV9 and TRBJ2-1; 8 bases align to TRBD1. This CDR3 contains 13 residues. The trim removed 0 bases at V and 10 bases at J, leaving 3 bases unmatched. Germline V CDR1 and CDR2: SGDLS, YYNGEE. The CDR3 here is CASSVARDREQFF. In nucleotides, the CDR3 is TGTGCCAGCAGCGTAGCCCGGGACAGGGAGCAGTTCTTC.

The rearrangement links TRBV4-2 to TRBJ1-2; 9 bases are shared with TRBD1. The length of the CDR3 is 14 residues. After removal of 0 bases from V and 7 bases from J, the junction contained 3 bases not matched to a gene. Per germline, CDR1 LGHNA and CDR2 YNFKEQ. CDR3 protein: CASSQDRDRVGYTF. The CDR3 nucleotides read TGTGCCAGCAGCCAAGATAGGGACAGGGTTGGCTACACCTTC.

This sequence joins TRBV4-2 and TRBJ2-1; a possible D gene is TRBD2 (5 bases). There are 15 residues in the CDR3. The germline V and J ends were trimmed by 3 bases and 4 bases, with 13 bases remaining between them. Germline V gene lookup returns CDR1 LGHNA and CDR2 YNFKEQ. The CDR3 spells CASSHGLPTYNEQFF. Here the CDR3 DNA reads TGTGCCAGCAGCCATGGACTCCCGACATACAATGAGCAGTTCTTC.

The CDR3 loop is CASSYSNREGEEKLFF. CDR3 coding DNA: TGTGCCAGCAGTTACTCGAACAGGGAAGGCGAAGAAAAACTGTTTTTT. V is TRBV6-2 or TRBV6-3 and J is TRBJ1-4; tentatively, D is TRBD1 (6 bases). The CDR3 runs to 16 residues. The V and J ends lost 0 bases and 8 bases respectively, with 16 bases between them. CDR1 and CDR2 from the germline V gene are MNHEY and SVGEGT.

V is TRBV6-5 and J is TRBJ1-6; D gene uncertain. Germline V gene lookup returns CDR1 MNHEY and CDR2 SVGAGI. The V end lost 8 bases, the J end lost 0 bases, and 5 bases lay between the germline ends. This CDR3 is 13 amino acids long. The CDR3 here is CASGLSYNSPLHF. The CDR3 coding sequence is TGTGCCAGCGGACTCTCCTATAATTCACCCCTCCACTTT.

The chain carries TRBV12-3 or TRBV12-4 and TRBJ1-2; weak D call: TRBD1 (6 bases). V was trimmed by 6 bases and J by 6 bases, leaving 11 bases between them. The CDR3 extends over 12 amino acids. The CDR3 reads CASRGQGNGYTF. CDR3 DNA: TGTGCCAGCAGAGGCCAGGGGAATGGCTACACCTTC.

The chain combines TRBV3-1 (or the pseudogene TRBV3-2) with TRBJ1-1; D ambiguous. This CDR3 has 14 amino acids. V was cut by 2 bases and J by 1 base, with 8 bases left in between. Germline loops: CDR1 LGHDT, CDR2 YNNKEL (reference sequence). The CDR3 is CASSQNYRNTEAFF. For the CDR3, the DNA is TGTGCCAGCAGCCAAAATTACAGGAACACTGAAGCTTTCTTT.